These 3 T cell receptor beta chains share one sample of origin, sequenced in a study of cytomegalovirus exposure and HLA in healthy donors. The PCR used 60 Vbeta and 13 Jbeta primers. Sequencing used immunoSEQ multiplex PCR; TCRdb keeps in-frame clones, though not all of them. The table has fewer than 250,000 clones, roughly 76% seen once. Sequencing was done on a sample of PBMCs. The receptors were gathered from a woman aged 25 to 39 in good health and CMV-seropositive.

The chain links TRBV4-2 to TRBJ1-1, with TRBD1 as a possible D gene (5 bases). V was pared by 3 bases and J by 0 bases, with 11 bases between. This CDR3 is built from 15 residues. Germline CDR1 LGHNA, CDR2 YNFKEQ. DNA for the CDR3: TGTGCCAGCAGCCAGGAAAGGGGTTTGAACACTGAAGCTTTCTTT. It specifies CASSQERGLNTEAFF.

This clone occurred a few times. The V gene is TRBV6-6, the J gene TRBJ1-5; D may be TRBD1 (6 bases). The CDR3 sequence is 14 residues long. V lost 5 bases, J lost 9 bases, and 17 bases lay in between. CDR1 is MNHNY and CDR2 is SVGAGI in the germline V gene (reference sequence). The chain's CDR3 is CASSAEGGAGPQHF. For the CDR3, the DNA is TGTGCCAGCAGTGCCGAGGGGGGGGCAGGGCCCCAGCATTTT.

The V call is TRBV4-1, the J call TRBJ1-1, with 8 bases that match TRBD1. The germline V gene has CDR1 MGHRA and CDR2 YSYEKL. This CDR3 has 15 amino acids. J lost 4 bases, V lost 1 base, and 5 bases had no gene match. The CDR3: CASSQGQGRGTEAFF. Written as DNA, the CDR3 is TGCGCCAGCAGCCAAGGACAGGGGAGAGGCACTGAAGCTTTCTTT.